Listed below are T cell receptor beta chains from one sample, sequenced in a study of shared clonotypes between healthy human individuals. Only in-frame clones appear in the TCRdb table, and some are missing; sequencing was by immunoSEQ multiplex PCR. The repertoire includes some 2,000,000 clones, 95% of them detected once, and over 0.1% sits in the top ten. Material: naive CD4+ T cells sorted from blood. The source is a man aged 18 to 29 in good health. Both conserved end residues are part of each CDR3. Each record gives: clone size, D gene, J gene, V gene, CDR3 protein, CDR3 DNA. D genes are given only for firm matches. A clone size is listed for some rows: how often the clone was seen (once, few, many), or a class if it is expanded.

- | - | TRBJ1-5 | TRBV5-1 | CASSPTPSDQPQHF | TGCGCCAGCAGCCCCACGCCCTCGGATCAGCCCCAGCATTTT
- | - | TRBJ1-6 | TRBV10-3 | CAISGIDGRDSPLHF | TGTGCCATCAGTGGAATTGACGGGAGAGATTCACCCCTCCACTTT
once | - | TRBJ1-2 | TRBV6-1 | CASRLSGVGYGYTF | TGTGCCAGCAGACTATCGGGGGTGGGCTATGGCTACACCTTC
once | TRBD1 | TRBJ1-1 | TRBV5-1 | CASSLRQGDTEAFF | TGCGCCAGCAGCCTCCGACAGGGAGACACTGAAGCTTTCTTT
- | - | TRBJ2-7 | TRBV11-2 | CASSSRIEQYF | TGTGCCAGCAGCTCCCGAATAGAGCAGTACTTC
- | - | TRBJ1-6 | TRBV19 | CASSMGQVSSPLHF | TGTGCCAGTAGTATGGGGCAAGTTAGTTCACCCCTCCACTTT
- | - | TRBJ1-6 | TRBV6-1 | CASSEAPRGSPLHF | TGTGCCAGCAGTGAAGCCCCTAGGGGTTCACCCCTCCACTTT
- | TRBD1 | TRBJ1-5 | TRBV2 | CASSRDRDNQPQHF | TGTGCCAGCAGTCGTGACAGGGATAATCAGCCCCAGCATTTT
- | - | TRBJ1-2 | TRBV11-2 | CASSLDQQRYGYTF | TGTGCCAGCAGCTTAGATCAACAGCGCTATGGCTACACCTTC
- | - | TRBJ1-2 | TRBV15 | CATSTVGVNYGYTF | TGTGCCACCAGCACCGTTGGGGTGAACTATGGCTACACCTTC
- | TRBD2 | TRBJ2-1 | TRBV9 | CASSITGLAGAYNEQFF | TGTGCCAGCAGCATAACAGGACTAGCGGGAGCCTACAATGAGCAGTTCTTC
once | - | TRBJ2-2 | TRBV28 | CASSLGVGTGELFF | TGTGCCAGCAGTTTGGGAGTAGGCACCGGGGAGCTGTTTTTT
- | TRBD1 | TRBJ2-3 | TRBV5-6 | CASTLDRGEQDTQYF | TGTGCCAGCACTCTTGACAGGGGCGAACAAGATACGCAGTATTTT
once | - | TRBJ2-5 | TRBV29-1 | CSALVGETQYF | TGCAGCGCACTGGTGGGAGAGACCCAGTACTTC
- | - | TRBJ2-7 | TRBV5-1 | CASSNTFYEQYF | TGCGCCAGCAGTAACACCTTCTACGAGCAGTACTTC
- | - | TRBJ2-7 | TRBV6-5 | CASRQGSDEQYF | TGTGCCAGCAGACAGGGTTCCGACGAGCAGTACTTC
- | - | TRBJ2-5 | TRBV2 | CASSWGREETQYF | TGTGCCAGCAGTTGGGGCAGGGAAGAGACCCAGTACTTC
- | TRBD1 | TRBJ2-3 | TRBV6-1 | CASSDPHRGQDTQYF | TGTGCCAGCAGTGATCCTCACAGGGGGCAAGATACGCAGTATTTT
- | - | TRBJ2-1 | TRBV7-2 | CASSPFEGWGINEQFF | TGTGCCAGCAGCCCATTTGAAGGGTGGGGGATCAATGAGCAGTTCTTC
- | TRBD2 | TRBJ2-4 | TRBV5-1 | CASSLLAGGQKNIQYF | TGCGCCAGCAGCTTACTAGCGGGGGGACAGAAAAACATTCAGTACTTC
- | TRBD1 | TRBJ2-7 | TRBV4-1 | CASSQDQADRGLEQYF | TGCGCCAGCAGCCAAGATCAGGCGGACAGGGGGCTTGAGCAGTACTTC
- | TRBD1 | TRBJ2-7 | TRBV19 | CASRGTGEREQYF | TGTGCCAGTAGAGGGACAGGGGAAAGGGAGCAGTACTTC
- | - | TRBJ1-4 | TRBV6-1 | CASSVVGFANEKLFF | TGTGCCAGCAGTGTAGTTGGGTTTGCTAATGAAAAACTGTTTTTT
- | TRBD1 | TRBJ2-1 | TRBV2 | CASSPGQDREQFF | TGTGCCAGCAGTCCGGGACAGGATCGTGAGCAGTTCTTC
- | TRBD1 | TRBJ1-1 | TRBV28 | CASSHRGGGRRGTEAFF | TGTGCCAGCAGTCACAGGGGAGGGGGTCGAAGGGGCACTGAAGCTTTCTTT
- | TRBD2 | TRBJ2-7 | TRBV7-2 | CASTPSGNSYEQYF | TGTGCCAGCACCCCGAGCGGGAACTCCTACGAGCAGTACTTC
once | TRBD2 | TRBJ2-7 | TRBV2 | CASSYRLAGGPVIIEQYF | TGTGCCAGCAGTTACAGACTAGCGGGAGGGCCCGTCATCATCGAGCAGTACTTC
- | TRBD2 | TRBJ2-2 | TRBV27 | CASKGTSVGELFF | TGTGCCAGCAAGGGGACTAGCGTCGGGGAGCTGTTTTTT
once | TRBD2 | TRBJ2-1 | TRBV5-4 | CASSSGLAGINEQFF | TGTGCCAGCTCTTCCGGGCTAGCGGGGATCAATGAGCAGTTCTTC
- | - | TRBJ2-7 | TRBV5-1 | CASSLGVVANEQYF | TGCGCCAGCAGCTTGGGTGTGGTTGCAAACGAGCAGTACTTC
- | - | TRBJ1-4 | TRBV30 | CAWSGQINEKLFF | TGTGCCTGGAGCGGACAGATTAATGAAAAACTGTTTTTT
- | TRBD1 | TRBJ2-7 | TRBV28 | CASIPLPGQGAHHEQYF | TGTGCCAGCATTCCTCTTCCGGGACAGGGGGCGCATCACGAGCAGTACTTC
- | TRBD1 | TRBJ2-5 | TRBV7-9 | CASSGGDRGFRETQYF | TGTGCCAGCAGCGGAGGGGACAGGGGGTTTAGGGAGACCCAGTACTTC
- | TRBD1 | TRBJ2-5 | TRBV28 | CASSLSGQGMETQYF | TGTGCCAGCAGTTTATCGGGACAGGGTATGGAGACCCAGTACTTC
- | TRBD2 | TRBJ2-7 | TRBV30 | CAWSVWGGYEQYF | TGTGCCTGGAGTGTGTGGGGGGGGTACGAGCAGTACTTC
- | - | TRBJ2-4 | TRBV6-5 | CASSSPGIAKNIQYF | TGTGCCAGCAGTTCTCCCGGAATCGCCAAAAACATTCAGTACTTC
- | - | TRBJ2-1 | TRBV18 | CASSRTHDSSYNEQFF | TGTGCCAGCTCACGGACACACGATAGCTCCTACAATGAGCAGTTCTTC
- | - | TRBJ1-2 | TRBV5-4 | CASSFPGRDGPYGYTF | TGTGCCAGCAGCTTTCCTGGCCGGGACGGCCCCTATGGCTACACCTTC
- | TRBD2 | TRBJ2-1 | TRBV5-1 | CASSGTGTSIYEQFF | TGCGCCAGCAGCGGAACCGGGACTAGCATCTATGAGCAGTTCTTC
- | TRBD1 | TRBJ1-2 | TRBV5-6 | CASSRTGEHIGGYTF | TGTGCCAGCAGCCGGACAGGGGAACATATCGGTGGCTACACCTTC
- | - | TRBJ1-1 | TRBV20-1 | CSARVAGLAFF | TGCAGTGCTAGAGTAGCTGGTCTGGCTTTCTTT
once | TRBD1 | TRBJ1-4 | TRBV6-5 | CASSPGTANEKLFF | TGTGCCAGCAGCCCCGGGACAGCTAATGAAAAACTGTTTTTT
- | - | TRBJ2-3 | TRBV13 | CASSLGLRGLDTQYF | TGTGCCAGCAGCTTAGGCCTCCGAGGTTTGGATACGCAGTATTTT
- | - | TRBJ2-7 | TRBV6-1 | CASKTGDNRYEQYF | TGTGCCAGCAAAACCGGGGACAACCGCTACGAGCAGTACTTC
- | - | TRBJ2-3 | TRBV6-4 | CASSEQAGSTDTQYF | TGTGCCAGCAGTGAACAGGCGGGGAGCACAGATACGCAGTATTTT
- | TRBD1 | TRBJ1-6 | TRBV2 | CASWGQLYNSPLHF | TGTGCCAGCTGGGGACAGTTGTATAATTCACCCCTCCACTTT
- | - | TRBJ2-7 | TRBV2 | CASSGQEVGEQYF | TGTGCCAGCAGTGGACAGGAGGTCGGCGAGCAGTACTTC
- | TRBD2 | TRBJ2-7 | TRBV11-3 | CASSFAGGYEQYF | TGTGCCAGCAGCTTCGCGGGAGGGTACGAGCAGTACTTC
- | - | TRBJ1-5 | TRBV19 | CASQTAYPYSNQPQHF | TGTGCCAGCCAGACAGCCTACCCATATAGCAATCAGCCCCAGCATTTT
- | - | TRBJ2-1 | TRBV11-2 | CASRQSGSYNEQFF | TGTGCCAGCAGACAAAGCGGGTCTTACAATGAGCAGTTCTTC
- | - | TRBJ2-2 | TRBV11-3 | CASSPRGPPNTGELFF | TGTGCCAGCAGCCCTAGGGGCCCCCCGAACACCGGGGAGCTGTTTTTT
- | - | TRBJ2-7 | TRBV4-1 | CASSQEESNRLEQYF | TGCGCCAGCAGCCAAGAGGAGTCCAACCGCCTCGAGCAGTACTTC
- | - | TRBJ2-1 | TRBV7-8 | CASSPGAPEGEQFF | TGTGCCAGCAGCCCGGGGGCTCCGGAGGGTGAGCAGTTCTTC
- | - | TRBJ1-5 | TRBV6-1 | CASRRHTSNQPQHF | TGTGCCAGCAGAAGACACACAAGCAATCAGCCCCAGCATTTT
- | TRBD1 | TRBJ2-3 | TRBV6-5 | CASSSTGPTVTDTQYF | TGTGCCAGCAGTTCGACAGGGCCGACGGTGACAGATACGCAGTATTTT
once | - | TRBJ2-1 | TRBV15 | CATSSVRLSYNEQFF | TGTGCCACCAGCAGTGTGAGACTTTCCTACAATGAGCAGTTCTTC
- | TRBD2 | TRBJ2-3 | TRBV7-2 | CASSLETSGSLADTQYF | TGTGCCAGCAGCTTAGAAACTAGCGGGAGTTTGGCAGATACGCAGTATTTT